This T cell receptor beta chain was identified during a study of beta chain features in type 1 diabetes. Study in general: Regarding age, gender and cell yields, patients proved similar to healthy donors.

This clone was picked up a small number of times. As every portion of the isolated RNA was reverse transcribed, the sequencing read expressed TCRB transcripts. Data came from immunoSEQ multiplex PCR; TCRdb stores just in-frame clones and leaves some out. The sample contains 310,000 or so clones, 7.5% to 9% of which appear only once. Germline values: CDR1 SGHRS, CDR2 YFSETQ. V was trimmed by 1 base and J by 4 bases, leaving 23 bases between them. This CDR3 has 18 residues. Donors contributed one heparinised blood draw apiece, averaging about 116 mL. Purity of each sorted population was above 95%. The chain couples TRBV5-1 to TRBJ2-5, with no clear D. Sequencing input: central memory CD4+ T cells from blood. This clonotype originated in a woman in her late teens or twenties in good health. The DNA for the CDR3 is TGCGCCAGCAGCTTGCGTTGGGTGGCAGGCGACCTTCGAGAGACCCAGTACTTC. The encoded protein is CASSLRWVAGDLRETQYF.